One sample yielded the 24 T cell receptor beta chains listed below, sequenced in a study of early T cells in non-severe SARS-CoV-2 infection. TCRdb re-called the 5' RACE reads with MiXCR, one entry per CDR3 protein. The table shows 90,000 to 130,000 distinct CDR3 sequences, with about 12% occurring only once. The sample taken for sequencing was whole blood. These receptors were obtained from an adult who was a healthcare worker with PCR-confirmed SARS-CoV-2 infection or an uninfected control (not recorded which).

The rearrangement joins TRBV28 to TRBJ1-1; D possibly corresponds to TRBD1 (6 bases). Trimming left V 4 bases short and J 10 bases short, with 13 bases between. Germline values: CDR1 MDHEN, CDR2 SYDVKM. There are 12 residues in the CDR3. CDR3 loop: CASSWGAGRAFF. CDR3 sequence (DNA): TGTGCCAGCAGTTGGGGGGCCGGTAGAGCTTTCTTT.

About this clonotype: The CDR3 does not end in the conserved phenylalanine or tryptophan, so this is likely a read error. The V gene is TRBV4-1, the J gene TRBJ1-1; D call uncertain. Trimming cost V 4 bases and J 4 bases, with 10 bases left between them. CDR3 length: 13 residues. The germline V gene encodes CDR1 MGHRA and CDR2 YSYEKL. The CDR3 coding sequence is TGCGCCAGCAGCCCGACTCAGTTCACTGAAGCTTTCTTA. As protein: CASSPTQFTEAFL.

The sample holds a few counts of this clonotype. CDR3 residues: CSARDHGRGPYEQYF. The DNA of the CDR3 is TGCAGTGCTAGAGATCATGGCAGGGGGCCCTACGAGCAGTACTTC. This chain uses TRBV20-1 with TRBJ2-7, with 8 nucleotides matching TRBD1. CDR1 is DFQATT, CDR2 SNEGSKA, per germline (reference sequence). The junction had 6 bases not matched to a gene; V was cut back by 0 bases and J by 2 bases. The CDR3 totals 15 residues.

This clonotype has a handful of counts. CDR3 nucleotide sequence: TGTGCCAGCAGCTCCGCGGCGGACGGGCACTATGGCTACACCTTC. Its protein product is CASSSAADGHYGYTF. The genes are TRBV11-3 and TRBJ1-2; the D is unclear. The CDR3 sequence is 15 residues long. Between the trimmed V and J ends, which lost 4 bases and 3 bases, there was a span of 15 bases. The germline V gene encodes CDR1 SGHNT and CDR2 YENEEA.

This chain joins TRBV7-3 and TRBJ2-3; no reliable D call. This CDR3 spans 12 amino acids. With 5 bases removed from V and 2 bases from J, the gap between germline ends came to 5 bases. CDR1 is SGHTA, CDR2 FQGTGA, per germline. The CDR3 loop is CASSPTTDTQYF. In nucleotides, the CDR3 is TGTGCCAGCAGCCCAACCACAGATACGCAGTATTTT.

The chain has TRBV9 and TRBJ2-1; weak D call: TRBD1 (6 bases). The germline V gene has CDR1 SGDLS and CDR2 YYNGEE. The CDR3 length is 16 residues. V gave up 6 bases and J gave up 10 bases, with 26 bases separating them. CDR3 residues: CASTPRGGTTPGEQFF. The DNA of the CDR3 is TGTGCCAGCACCCCTAGAGGGGGTACCACCCCCGGGGAGCAGTTCTTC.

This clonotype was seen ten or more times. V is TRBV21-1 and J is TRBJ1-2; the table's D call, TRBD1, has no DNA check behind it. TRBV21-1 is deemed a pseudogene. The CDR3 runs to 19 residues. CDR3 amino acids: CASSNIWGTGGLANYGYTF. CDR3 bases: TGTGCCAGCAGCAATATCTGGGGGACAGGGGGCCTAGCTAACTATGGCTACACCTTC.

The table lists this clonotype with a few counts. The genes are TRBV24-1 and TRBJ2-2, with 9 bases lining up with TRBD2. The CDR3 consists of 17 residues. V was pared by 1 base and J by 2 bases, with 4 bases of the junction left unmatched. The germline V gene has CDR1 KGHDR and CDR2 SFDVKD. The CDR3: CATSDLLAGANTGELFF. CDR3 DNA: TGTGCCACCAGTGATTTATTAGCGGGGGCCAACACCGGGGAGCTGTTTTTT.

The J gene is TRBJ1-2, the V gene TRBV7-6; tentatively, D is TRBD1 (5 bases). V was shortened by 0 bases and J by 4 bases, with 18 bases between the two germline ends. This CDR3 has 17 amino acids. Germline CDR1 is SGHVS and CDR2 is FNYEAQ. CDR3: CASSLASGRGPLYGYTF. The CDR3 coding sequence is TGTGCCAGCAGCTTAGCGAGTGGCCGGGGCCCTCTCTATGGCTACACCTTC.

This clonotype came up a few times. The V call is TRBV5-4, the J call TRBJ2-5; 8 nucleotides align to TRBD2. The CDR3 has 13 amino acids. Looked up from germline, CDR1 is SGHNT and CDR2 is YYREEE (reference sequence). Unmatched junction bases numbered 4, after V lost 6 bases and J lost 3 bases. CDR3 amino acids: CASTRGGEETQYF. Here the CDR3 DNA reads TGTGCCAGCACCCGGGGGGGCGAAGAGACCCAGTACTTC.

This clonotype was seen repeatedly, ten times or more. V usage is TRBV29-1 and J usage is TRBJ2-6, with no clear D. With 3 bases removed from V and 3 bases from J, the gap between germline ends came to 6 bases. This CDR3 is built from 13 residues. CDR1 is SQVTM, CDR2 ANQGSEA, per germline. CDR3 sequence (DNA): TGCAGCGTTGAGGTTTTTGGGGCCAACGTCCTGACTTTC. As protein: CSVEVFGANVLTF. Full variable domain (missing parts from reference TRBV29-1 and TRBJ2-6): SAVISQKPSRDICQRGTSLTIQCQVDSQVTMMFWYRQQPGQSLTLIATANQGSEATYESGFVIDKFPISRPNLTFSTLTVSNMSPEDSSIYLCSVEVFGANVLTFGAGSRLTVL.

This clonotype was observed a few times. The V gene is TRBV5-5, the J gene TRBJ2-3, with 7 bases lining up with TRBD2. After removal of 4 bases from V and 2 bases from J, the junction contained 10 bases not matched to a gene. Germline lookup yields CDR1 SGHKS and CDR2 YYEKEE (reference sequence). This CDR3 is built from 16 residues. The CDR3 DNA sequence: TGTGCCAGCAGCCAAGGAGCGGGATTCTTCACAGATACGCAGTATTTT. Its protein is CASSQGAGFFTDTQYF. Complete variable domain (other parts from reference TRBV5-5 and TRBJ2-3): DAGVTQSPTHLIKTRGQQVTLRCSPISGHKSVSWYQQVLGQGPQFIFQYYEKEERGRGNFPDRFSARQFPNYSSELNVNALLLGDSALYLCASSQGAGFFTDTQYFGPGTRLTVL.

This chain links TRBV12-3 or TRBV12-4 with TRBJ1-1; D call uncertain. The CDR3 sequence is 13 residues long. The germline V and J ends were trimmed by 6 bases and 2 bases, with 10 bases remaining between them. CDR3 sequence (DNA): TGTGCCAGCAGAACAGTAAGAAACACTGAAGCTTTCTTT. It specifies CASRTVRNTEAFF.

This clonotype was found many times. This chain joins TRBV20-1 and TRBJ2-2, with TRBD1 matching 10 bases. The CDR3 is 17 amino acids. CDR1 and CDR2 from the germline V gene are DFQATT and SNEGSKA (reference sequence). The junction had 18 bases not matched to a gene; V was cut back by 7 bases and J by 7 bases. The CDR3 DNA reads TGCAGTGTAGGGAATACCGCTGACAGGGGGCTTGGCGGGGAGCTGTTTTTT. It encodes CSVGNTADRGLGGELFF.

This clonotype was seen ten or more times. V usage is TRBV7-2 and J usage is TRBJ2-7, with D maybe TRBD2 (5 bases). V lost 1 base and J 6 bases, leaving 16 bases between the germline ends. The CDR3 contains 15 residues. Per germline, CDR1 SGHTA and CDR2 FQGNSA. CDR3 DNA: TGTGCCAGCAGCTTAGGGGTGACCGTGGAGGCCGAGCAGTACTTC. Translation: CASSLGVTVEAEQYF.

This clonotype was picked up many times. V gene TRBV3-1 combines with J gene TRBJ2-7; 8 bases map to TRBD2. J gave up 6 bases and V 4 bases, and 2 bases lay outside the gene matches. This CDR3 has 12 residues. Germline CDR1 is LGHDT and CDR2 is YNNKEL (reference sequence). The DNA for the CDR3 is TGTGCCAGCAGCCTCCTAGCGGGCGAGCAGTACTTC. Amino acid sequence: CASSLLAGEQYF.

This clonotype was observed at least ten times. This chain links TRBV7-2 with TRBJ2-3; 13 bases match TRBD2. V dropped 6 bases and J dropped 6; count of bases not matched to a gene: 9. The length of the CDR3 is 16 residues. The germline gives CDR1 SGHTA, CDR2 FQGNSA. The CDR3 protein is CASRPTSGGGPDTQYF. DNA of the CDR3: TGTGCCAGCAGACCCACTAGCGGGGGGGGGCCGGATACGCAGTATTTT.

This clonotype was seen repeatedly, ten times or more. The rearrangement uses TRBV7-9 and TRBJ1-4; 7 nucleotides line up with TRBD1. V dropped 2 bases and J dropped 2; count of bases not matched to a gene: 11. The CDR3 loop spans 18 amino acids. CDR1 and CDR2 from the germline V gene are SEHNR and FQNEAQ (reference sequence). The CDR3 sequence: CASSLPPGQQRTNEKLFF. The CDR3 coding sequence is TGTGCCAGCAGCTTACCACCGGGACAGCAAAGGACTAATGAAAAACTGTTTTTT. Together with reference TRBV7-9 and TRBJ1-4, the CDR3 gives the full variable domain: DTGVSQNPRHKITKRGQNVTFRCDPISEHNRLYWYRQTLGQGPEFLTYFQNEAQLEKSRLLSDRFSAERPKGSFSTLEIQRTEQGDSAMYLCASSLPPGQQRTNEKLFFGSGTQLSVL.

There are a few counts of this clonotype. The V gene is TRBV20-1, the J gene TRBJ1-4; 8 nucleotides agree with TRBD1. With V trimmed by 5 bases and J by 10 bases, 9 bases remained unmatched. The CDR3 totals 13 residues. Germline V lookup: CDR1 DFQATT, CDR2 SNEGSKA (reference sequence). The CDR3 DNA reads TGCAGTGCTGCACAGGGGGAATCGAGAAAACTGTTTTTT. Its translation is CSAAQGESRKLFF.

This clonotype was found many times. This chain joins TRBV29-1 and TRBJ2-1; D not resolved. Trimming removed 7 bases from V and 6 bases from J, with 7 bases in between. The germline CDR1 and CDR2 sequences are SQVTM and ANQGSEA. CDR3 size: 10 residues. CDR3 nucleotides: TGCAGCGGGCAGGTCAATGAGCAGTTCTTC. Its translation: CSGQVNEQFF.

This rearrangement joins TRBV10-3 to TRBJ1-1; TRBD1 agrees at 10 bases. J gave up 0 bases and V 4 bases, and 5 bases lay outside the gene matches. Germline values: CDR1 ENHRY, CDR2 SYGVKD. The CDR3 extends over 16 amino acids. The CDR3 loop reads CAISAGQGIMNTEAFF. The CDR3 DNA sequence: TGTGCCATCAGTGCGGGACAGGGGATCATGAACACTGAAGCTTTCTTT.

J is TRBJ2-5 and V is TRBV7-6; D is possibly TRBD1 (6 bases). This CDR3 comprises 15 residues. From germline, CDR1 is SGHVS and CDR2 FNYEAQ. V lost 3 bases to trimming and J lost 4 bases, with 15 bases between them. CDR3 sequence: CASSFQTGSVETQYF. The CDR3 region has the DNA TGTGCCAGCAGCTTCCAGACAGGATCGGTAGAGACCCAGTACTTC.

This clonotype was counted a few times. The V and J genes are TRBV6-2 or TRBV6-3 and TRBJ1-1; weak D call: TRBD1 (6 bases). This CDR3 contains 17 residues. V lost 0 bases and J lost 3, with 17 bases in between. Per the germline V gene, CDR1 is MNHEY and CDR2 is SVGEGT. CDR3 in amino acids: CASSYSNWDKTHTEAFF. The CDR3 DNA reads as TGTGCCAGCAGTTACTCCAACTGGGACAAGACGCACACTGAAGCTTTCTTT.

This clonotype was seen many times. J is TRBJ1-4 and V is TRBV19; possible D gene TRBD1, 5 bases. V was pared by 1 base and J by 4 bases, with 10 bases between. Germline values: CDR1 LNHDA, CDR2 SQIVND (reference sequence). The CDR3 consists of 15 residues. CDR3 amino acids: CASSIVWGINEKLFF. As DNA, the CDR3 is TGTGCCAGTAGTATAGTTTGGGGGATTAATGAAAAACTGTTTTTT.